A single sample gave rise to the 10 T cell receptor beta chains below, sequenced in a study of blood T cell repertoires in COVID-19. Sequencing was performed with immunoSEQ multiplex PCR; in TCRdb, only in-frame clones are kept and a portion is missing. The table has 350,000 to 400,000 clones, roughly 90% seen once; the top ten hold around 0.91%. The sequenced sample consisted of PBMCs or T cells enriched from blood (not recorded which). Source of these receptors: a woman in her 30s with acute COVID-19.

This chain uses TRBV24-1 with TRBJ2-3; D might be TRBD2 (7 bases). CDR3 length: 16 amino acids. Trimming removed 5 bases from V and 1 base from J, with 15 bases in between. Germline-derived CDR1 and CDR2 are KGHDR and SFDVKD. The CDR3 DNA follows: TGTGCCACCAGTGTCGGGGGGCTAGCTGGCACAGATACGCAGTATTTT. Protein: CATSVGGLAGTDTQYF.

The CDR3 sequence is CASSGGGGTEAFF. CDR3 bases: TGTGCCAGCAGCGGCGGGGGAGGGACTGAAGCTTTCTTT. The chain combines TRBV9 with TRBJ1-1; D is possibly TRBD1 (5 bases). Trimming removed 3 bases from V and 5 bases from J, with 11 bases in between. The CDR3 contains 13 residues. Per the germline V gene, CDR1 is SGDLS and CDR2 is YYNGEE. Looking up the rest from reference TRBV9 and TRBJ1-1 gives the full variable domain: DSGVTQTPKHLITATGQRVTLRCSPRSGDLSVYWYQQSLDQGLQFLIQYYNGEERAKGNILERFSAQQFPDLHSELNLSSLELGDSALYFCASSGGGGTEAFFGQGTRLTVV.

The chain links TRBV7-8 to TRBJ2-3; 12 nucleotides line up with TRBD2. Germline CDR1 SGHVS, CDR2 FQNEAQ. The CDR3 totals 15 residues. V was pared by 6 bases and J by 4 bases, with 5 bases of the junction left unmatched. The CDR3 nucleotides read TGTGCCAGCAGAGCCGGACTAGCGGGGTCAGATACGCAGTATTTT. Its translation: CASRAGLAGSDTQYF.

The chain carries TRBV6-5 and TRBJ2-7; 11 bases agree with TRBD2. CDR1 MNHEY and CDR2 SVGAGI come from the germline V gene. Losses at the gene ends were 6 bases for V and 0 bases for J; bases not matched to a gene: 4. This CDR3 has 15 amino acids. In DNA, the CDR3 is TGTGCCAGCAGGGTACTAGCGGGGGTCTCCTACGAGCAGTACTTC. This codes for CASRVLAGVSYEQYF.

V and J are TRBV10-3 and TRBJ1-5; 8 bases map to TRBD1. The germline V gene encodes CDR1 ENHRY and CDR2 SYGVKD. J gave up 2 bases and V 6 bases, and 6 bases lay outside the gene matches. The CDR3 runs 15 residues. The CDR3 protein is CAISQGAGGNQPQHF. The CDR3 coding sequence is TGTGCCATCAGCCAGGGGGCAGGGGGCAATCAGCCCCAGCATTTT.

The chain joins TRBV20-1 to TRBJ1-6, with D possibly matching TRBD1 (5 bases). This CDR3 region has 14 residues. Trimming pared 3 bases from V and 3 bases from J, leaving 9 bases between. CDR1 is DFQATT and CDR2 is SNEGSKA in the germline V gene (reference sequence). The CDR3 nucleotides read TGCAGTGCTAGTCGCAGGGACTATAATTCACCCCTCCACTTT. Protein: CSASRRDYNSPLHF.

V usage is TRBV9 and J usage is TRBJ1-1; D may be TRBD1 (5 bases). Trimming stripped 7 bases from V and 3 bases from J, with 10 bases between. In germline, CDR1 is SGDLS, CDR2 YYNGEE. The CDR3 has 12 residues. The CDR3 DNA reads as TGTGCCAGCCGGGGGGGACACACTGAAGCTTTCTTT. Translation: CASRGGHTEAFF.

Worth noting for this clone: Other nucleotide sequences from this sample produce the same CDR3. V is TRBV5-1 and J is TRBJ2-7, with 9 bases fitting TRBD1. Germline CDR1 and CDR2: SGHRS and YFSETQ. Germline trimming cut 4 bases from V and 1 base from J; bases unmatched to any gene: 6. The CDR3 totals 15 residues. CDR3 in amino acids: CASSLTGGGSYEQYF. The CDR3 DNA sequence: TGCGCCAGCAGCCTTACAGGGGGCGGGTCCTACGAGCAGTACTTC. Based on the CDR3 plus reference TRBV5-1 and TRBJ2-7, the full variable domain is KAGVTQTPRYLIKTRGQQVTLSCSPISGHRSVSWYQQTPGQGLQFLFEYFSETQRNKGNFPGRFSGRQFSNSRSEMNVSTLELGDSALYLCASSLTGGGSYEQYFGPGTRLTVT.

This clone was seen a few times. The chain is built from TRBV10-2 and TRBJ2-7, with D possibly TRBD2 on 6 matching bases. The V and J ends lost 8 bases and 2 bases respectively, with 13 bases between them. CDR1 is WSHSY, CDR2 SAAADI, per germline. The CDR3 loop spans 13 amino acids. CDR3: CASGTGLAYEQYF. CDR3 DNA: TGCGCCAGCGGCACGGGACTCGCCTACGAGCAGTACTTC.

DNA of the CDR3: TGTGCCAGTACGAACCTAGGGGGACAGGGGGCTGTTGAAAAACTGTTTTTT. Translating it yields CASTNLGGQGAVEKLFF. The rearrangement uses TRBV28 and TRBJ1-4; 12 bases line up with TRBD1. The CDR3 length is 17 residues. V gave up 9 bases and J gave up 7 bases; unmatched junction bases: 15. Germline V gene data show CDR1 as MDHEN and CDR2 as SYDVKM.